This T cell receptor beta chain was captured by sequencing in a study of T-cell memory formation after mild COVID-19. Study-level findings and limits: Memory from before infection featured some responding clones, which suggests cross-reactive memory joined. Shrinking CD4+ clones resided mostly in CM and EM, and CD8+ ones in EMRA.

Worth noting for this clonotype: The antigen remains unidentified.

Using its own MiXCR run on the 5' RACE reads, TCRdb lists one record per CDR3 protein. The table records more than 120,000 distinct CDR3 sequences, about 5.7% of them present only once. V was pared by 2 bases and J by 3 bases, with 13 bases between. CDR3 size: 16 residues. Germline V gives CDR1 KGHDR, CDR2 SFDVKD. The TCR sequence derives from an adult woman who had mild COVID-19 (a few samples of this study predate the infection). Cell type and time point are not known. This chain connects TRBV24-1 to TRBJ2-1; D may be TRBD2 (6 bases). Sequenced material: PBMCs or a T cell subset sorted from them (not recorded which). The DNA for the CDR3 is TGTGCCACCAGTGATTGGGCGGGGACGGGCTACAATGAGCAGTTCTTC. This gives the protein CATSDWAGTGYNEQFF.